This TCR beta chain emerged from a study of blood T cell repertoires in COVID-19. Across the whole study: Italy, Spain and the United States were the sources of the convalescent and acute COVID-19 samples.

This CDR3 region has 17 residues. Trimming removed 6 bases from V and 3 bases from J; junction bases left unmatched: 5. CDR1 is SGHRS, CDR2 YFSETQ, per germline. This table comes from immunoSEQ multiplex PCR, and its TCRdb copy is limited to in-frame clones, with some not included. The sample yields tens of thousands of clones, around 82% seen once. The chain links TRBV5-1 to TRBJ2-2; 16 bases are shared with TRBD2. Sequencing used peripheral blood. This TCR came from a man in his fifties or sixties with active or convalescent COVID-19. CDR3 region: CASTGLAGGPDTGELFF. DNA of the CDR3: TGCGCCAGCACGGGACTAGCGGGGGGGCCGGACACCGGGGAGCTGTTTTTT.